Shown below are 28 T cell receptor beta chains from a single sample sequenced in a study of blood T cell repertoires in COVID-19. The data were produced by immunoSEQ multiplex PCR, yet TCRdb's version contains in-frame clones alone and is incomplete. The sample holds 310,000 or so clones, around nine tenths seen once. The specimen was PBMCs or T cells enriched from blood (not recorded which). The source of these receptors is a woman in her thirties or forties who had recovered from COVID-19.

The CDR3 region has the DNA TGCGCCAGCAGCCTACAGGACACGAGCAATCAGCCCCAGCATTTT. This gives the protein CASSLQDTSNQPQHF. The chain recombines TRBV4-1 with TRBJ1-5; maybe TRBD1 (5 bases). Germline CDR1 and CDR2: MGHRA and YSYEKL. Trimming shortened V by 4 bases and J by 1 base, and 11 bases separated the two germline ends. CDR3 length: 15 amino acids.

The V call is TRBV9, the J call TRBJ2-1; 13 bases line up with TRBD2. The junction had 4 bases not matched to a gene; V was cut back by 0 bases and J by 10 bases. This CDR3 comprises 15 residues. Per the germline V gene, CDR1 is SGDLS and CDR2 is YYNGEE. CDR3 loop: CASSVEPGLAGEQFF. DNA of the CDR3: TGTGCCAGCAGCGTAGAACCGGGACTAGCGGGGGAGCAGTTCTTC.

V is TRBV15 and J is TRBJ1-2, with D possibly matching TRBD1 (6 bases). CDR3 length: 13 residues. CDR1 and CDR2 (germline): LNHNV, YYDKDF (reference sequence). Deletions cut 3 bases from V and 8 bases from J, with 13 bases between. DNA for the CDR3: TGTGCCACCAGCAGGGGGAGGGGGAACGGCTACACCTTC. Its protein product is CATSRGRGNGYTF.

The V gene is TRBV28, the J gene TRBJ2-7; TRBD1 agrees at 7 bases. V was clipped by 6 bases and J by 0 bases; unmatched bases: 5. The CDR3 has 14 residues. Germline V gene data show CDR1 as MDHEN and CDR2 as SYDVKM. In DNA form, the CDR3 reads TGTGCCAGCAGCCGGACAGGCAGCTCCTACGAGCAGTACTTC. Encoded protein: CASSRTGSSYEQYF.

This clone has only one observation. The chain couples TRBV10-1 to TRBJ1-1; tentative D call: TRBD1 (6 bases). V lost 8 bases and J 1 base, leaving 11 bases between the germline ends. This CDR3 comprises 13 residues. Per the germline V gene, CDR1 is WNHNN and CDR2 is SYGVQD (reference sequence). Written as DNA, the CDR3 is TGCGCCAGCGCCCGGACAGAGAACACTGAAGCTTTCTTT. Protein sequence: CASARTENTEAFF.

The chain joins TRBV18 to TRBJ1-1, with D possibly being TRBD1 (6 bases). The V gene lost 0 bases and the J gene lost 6 bases, with 14 bases spanning the gap. The CDR3 extends over 15 amino acids. CDR1 is KGHSH, CDR2 LQKENI, per germline. The CDR3 nucleotides are TGTGCCAGCTCACCACCAACCGGACAGCGCGCTGAAGCTTTCTTT. This encodes CASSPPTGQRAEAFF.

The chain employs TRBV29-1 and TRBJ2-3; D may be TRBD2 (7 bases). The CDR3 is made up of 15 amino acids. From germline, CDR1 is SQVTM and CDR2 ANQGSEA. Trimming removed 7 bases from V and 2 bases from J, with 19 bases in between. This chain's CDR3 is CSAAVGRGATDTQYF. CDR3 in DNA: TGCAGCGCCGCCGTTGGGAGGGGGGCCACAGATACGCAGTATTTT.

The V gene is TRBV30, the J gene TRBJ2-6; D gene ambiguous. Per germline, CDR1 GTSNPN and CDR2 SVGIG (reference sequence). The V end lost 3 bases, the J end lost 0 bases, and 6 bases lay between the germline ends. The CDR3 loop spans 14 amino acids. CDR3 region: CAWSRLSGANVLTF. CDR3 bases: TGTGCCTGGAGCAGGCTCTCTGGGGCCAACGTCCTGACTTTC.

The chain has TRBV28 and TRBJ1-4, with TRBD1 matching 7 bases. Per the germline V gene, CDR1 is MDHEN and CDR2 is SYDVKM. The CDR3 extends over 13 amino acids. J lost 15 bases, V lost 5 bases, and 12 bases had no gene match. The CDR3 is CASSLLRTGRMFF. In DNA form, the CDR3 reads TGTGCCAGCAGTCTCCTCCGGACAGGCCGAATGTTTTTT.

V gene TRBV5-1 combines with J gene TRBJ2-1, with TRBD2 identical over 13 bases. The CDR3 has 15 amino acids. Germline CDR1 SGHRS, CDR2 YFSETQ. With V trimmed by 4 bases and J by 10 bases, 8 bases remained unmatched. The DNA for the CDR3 is TGCGCCAGCAGCACCGGACTAGCGGGAGCGGGGGAGCAGTTCTTC. Its translation is CASSTGLAGAGEQFF.

V is TRBV28 and J is TRBJ2-1, with D unclear. The CDR3 has 15 amino acids. The V and J ends lost 4 bases and 0 bases respectively, with 10 bases between them. Per the germline V gene, CDR1 is MDHEN and CDR2 is SYDVKM. The CDR3 bases are TGTGCCAGCAGTTCGGGTAGCATCTCCTACAATGAGCAGTTCTTC. It is translated as CASSSGSISYNEQFF.

V is TRBV28 and J is TRBJ2-1; TRBD2 matches at 9 bases. The V gene end was trimmed by 5 bases and the J gene end by 12 bases; junction bases not matched to a gene: 14. The CDR3 has 15 residues. Germline V CDR1 and CDR2: MDHEN, SYDVKM. CDR3 protein: CASSHRETSGIMQFF. The CDR3 nucleotides are TGTGCCAGCAGTCACCGGGAGACTAGCGGTATTATGCAGTTCTTC.

The J gene is TRBJ1-3, the V gene TRBV18; D gene ambiguous. The germline V and J ends were trimmed by 1 base and 0 bases, with 13 bases remaining between them. Germline V gene data show CDR1 as KGHSH and CDR2 as LQKENI. CDR3 length: 17 residues. The CDR3 region is CASSPLENRLSGNTIYF. CDR3 nucleotide sequence: TGTGCCAGCTCACCACTAGAGAACCGCCTCTCTGGAAACACCATATATTTT.

This clone has just one count. This chain connects TRBV4-2 to TRBJ2-1; D might be TRBD2 (6 bases). This CDR3 contains 14 residues. Trimming left V 2 bases short and J 6 bases short, with 11 bases between. CDR1 and CDR2 from the germline V gene are LGHNA and YNFKEQ. The CDR3 protein is CASSQYVGSNEQFF. The CDR3 DNA reads as TGTGCCAGCAGCCAATACGTCGGGAGCAATGAGCAGTTCTTC.

The genes are TRBV3-1 (or the pseudogene TRBV3-2) and TRBJ2-5; 8 bases align to TRBD2. This CDR3 has 18 residues. Germline CDR1 is LGHDT and CDR2 is YNNKEL (reference sequence). V lost 0 bases, J lost 5 bases, and 14 bases stayed unmatched. The CDR3 DNA sequence: TGTGCCAGCAGCCAAGATGGGGCGGGACTAGTAATGCGGGAGACCCAGTACTTC. Amino acid sequence: CASSQDGAGLVMRETQYF.

The V gene is TRBV11-2, the J gene TRBJ1-1; D unclear. Between the trimmed V and J ends, which lost 3 bases and 5 bases, there was a span of 10 bases. The germline gives CDR1 SGHAT, CDR2 FQNNGV. This CDR3 comprises 13 residues. CDR3 bases: TGTGCCAGCAGCTTGGTGCGGGAGACTGAAGCTTTCTTT. Translated: CASSLVRETEAFF.

The chain links TRBV7-2 to TRBJ1-1; 7 positions match TRBD1. CDR3 size: 14 residues. CDR1 is SGHTA and CDR2 is FQGNSA in the germline V gene. The junction had 5 bases not matched to a gene; V was cut back by 6 bases and J by 1 base. CDR3 residues: CASSRQGSNTEAFF. In nucleotides, the CDR3 is TGTGCCAGCAGTCGACAGGGTTCGAACACTGAAGCTTTCTTT. The full variable domain, its missing parts supplied by reference TRBV7-2 and TRBJ1-1, is GAGVSQSPSNKVTEKGKDVELRCDPISGHTALYWYRQSLGQGLEFLIYFQGNSAPDKSGLPSDRFSAERTGGSVSTLTIQRTQQEDSAVYLCASSRQGSNTEAFFGQGTRLTVV.

The chain recombines TRBV30 with TRBJ1-2; the D is unclear. The CDR3 is 11 amino acids. From germline, CDR1 is GTSNPN and CDR2 SVGIG (reference sequence). The DNA of the CDR3 is TGTGCGATGATACGACATACCACCTACACCTTC. Its translation is CAMIRHTTYTF.

A few counts support this clone. The sample holds other DNA sequences that translate to the same CDR3. V and J are TRBV7-2 and TRBJ2-7; tentative D call: TRBD1 (5 bases). V gave up 5 bases and J gave up 3 bases, with 11 bases separating them. Germline lookup yields CDR1 SGHTA and CDR2 FQGNSA. The CDR3 runs to 13 residues. In DNA, the CDR3 is TGTGCCAGCAGCCCTTACCAGGGCTACGAGCAGTACTTC. Residues: CASSPYQGYEQYF.

This clone was found once. Other DNA sequences in the same sample also yield this CDR3. V and J are TRBV2 and TRBJ1-5, with 8 bases aligning to TRBD1. CDR3 length: 13 residues. The germline gives CDR1 SNHLY, CDR2 FYNNEI. V lost 5 bases and J lost 5; bases outside the gene matches: 2. The CDR3 nucleotides read TGTGCCAGCAGTTTGACAGGGGATCAGCCCCAGCATTTT. Its protein product is CASSLTGDQPQHF. The full variable domain, in which reference TRBV2 and TRBJ1-5 provide the parts outside the CDR3, is EPEVTQTPSHQVTQMGQEVILRCVPISNHLYFYWYRQILGQKVEFLVSFYNNEISEKSEIFDDQFSVERPDGSNFTLKIRSTKLEDSAMYFCASSLTGDQPQHFGDGTRLSIL.

V and J are TRBV27 and TRBJ1-1; D is unclear. Trimming took off 3 bases at V and 1 base at J, with 9 bases between the two ends. Per germline, CDR1 MNHEY and CDR2 SMNVEV (reference sequence). The CDR3 is 14 amino acids. The CDR3 DNA is TGTGCCAGCAGTTTGCGGGAGTCGAACACTGAAGCTTTCTTT. Protein: CASSLRESNTEAFF.

The rearrangement joins TRBV19 to TRBJ2-1; 14 positions match TRBD2. Trimming cost V 9 bases and J 4 bases; bases outside gene matches: 5. There are 15 residues in the CDR3. The germline V gene has CDR1 LNHDA and CDR2 SQIVND (reference sequence). CDR3 in amino acids: CASRRTSGRYNEQFF. CDR3 coding DNA: TGTGCCAGCCGGCGGACTAGCGGGAGGTACAATGAGCAGTTCTTC.

The J gene is TRBJ2-1, the V gene TRBV3-1 (or the pseudogene TRBV3-2); TRBD1 agrees at 9 bases. The CDR3 loop spans 19 amino acids. CDR1 and CDR2 from the germline V gene are LGHDT and YNNKEL (reference sequence). V lost 3 bases and J lost 3; bases outside the gene matches: 15. The CDR3 here is CASSQQPGQGVGDYNEQFF. CDR3 in DNA: TGTGCCAGCAGCCAGCAACCGGGACAGGGTGTTGGTGACTACAATGAGCAGTTCTTC.

The chain has TRBV4-3 and TRBJ1-1, with a tentative D call TRBD1 (6 bases). The CDR3 is 13 residues long. Trimming left V 4 bases short and J 12 bases short, with 18 bases between. The germline CDR1 and CDR2 sequences are LGHNA and YSLEER. CDR3 DNA sequence: TGCGCCAGCAGCCGCACAGGGCGGGCCCCTACTTTCTTT. Its protein is CASSRTGRAPTFF.

The V call is TRBV10-2, the J call TRBJ2-1; TRBD1 aligns across 7 bases. Per the germline V gene, CDR1 is WSHSY and CDR2 is SAAADI. The junction had 11 bases not matched to a gene; V was cut back by 7 bases and J by 8 bases. The CDR3 has 14 amino acids. In nucleotides, the CDR3 is TGCGCCAGCACTGACCAGGGGGTTATGGATGAGCAGTTCTTC. This gives the protein CASTDQGVMDEQFF.

This chain joins TRBV7-2 and TRBJ2-3; 7 bases fit TRBD1. CDR1 and CDR2 from the germline V gene are SGHTA and FQGNSA. There are 13 residues in the CDR3. J gave up 6 bases and V 5 bases, and 5 bases lay outside the gene matches. The CDR3 loop is CASSPLQGDTQYF. CDR3 bases: TGTGCCAGCAGCCCCCTACAGGGGGATACGCAGTATTTT.

This clone was detected a few times. The chain has TRBV4-1 and TRBJ1-2; 9 nucleotides match TRBD1. V shed 4 bases and J 5 bases; nucleotides not matched to a gene: 5. The germline V gene has CDR1 MGHRA and CDR2 YSYEKL. This CDR3 comprises 14 residues. CDR3 DNA sequence: TGCGCCAGCAGCCGAGAGGGGACAGGGTATGGCTACACCTTC. Residues: CASSREGTGYGYTF.

V is TRBV5-8 and J is TRBJ2-5; tentatively, D is TRBD1 (6 bases). Trimming left V 9 bases short and J 5 bases short, with 17 bases between. Germline loops: CDR1 SGHTS, CDR2 YDEGEE. CDR3 length: 13 amino acids. The CDR3 spells CATIGQIGETQYF. Here the CDR3 DNA reads TGTGCCACCATCGGACAGATCGGGGAGACCCAGTACTTC.